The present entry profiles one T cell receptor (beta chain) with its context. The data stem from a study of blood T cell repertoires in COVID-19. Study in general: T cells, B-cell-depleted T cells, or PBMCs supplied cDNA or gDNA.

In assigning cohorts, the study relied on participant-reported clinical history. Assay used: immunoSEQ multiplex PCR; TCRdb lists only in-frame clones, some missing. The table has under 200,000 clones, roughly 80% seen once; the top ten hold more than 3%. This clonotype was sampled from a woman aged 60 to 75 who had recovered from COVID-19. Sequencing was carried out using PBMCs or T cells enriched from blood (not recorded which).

The CDR3 bases are TGTGCCACATCAATGTCGGGGGGCACAGATACGCAGTATTTT. Translation gives CATSMSGGTDTQYF. V and J are TRBV6-5 and TRBJ2-3; D might be TRBD2 (6 bases). This CDR3 region has 14 residues. The germline V and J ends were trimmed by 10 bases and 1 base, with 15 bases remaining between them. CDR1 and CDR2 (germline): MNHEY, SVGAGI.